This record concerns one T cell receptor (beta chain) sequence. This clonotype was found many times. It lacks a known antigen. No base quality values were provided; no much bigger clone lies one nucleotide off. This specimen comes from a study of CD8 T cells in ankylosing spondylitis (dated by TCRdb to the late 2010s). A note on the overall study: The study profiled T cell receptor beta repertoires in healthy donors and ankylosing spondylitis patients to find disease-linked TCR variants. The whole study cohort included 108 healthy donors and about two dozen ankylosing spondylitis patients. Peripheral blood was sampled, and synovial fluid was additionally collected from ankylosing spondylitis patients. Paper-wide results and their limitations: Significant enrichment of the disease-linked clones was reported in matched synovial fluid samples from ankylosing spondylitis patients. A CD8+ phenotype was shown by the disease-linked clones, which were found at relatively low frequencies in peripheral blood. Some of the motif variants had been reported before in the synovial fluid and blood of reactive arthritis patients, a finding that suggests common disease-initiation mechanisms. A TCR beta motif of roughly 8 highly homologous amino acid variants appeared characteristic of blood from ankylosing spondylitis patients.

The CDR3 runs 16 residues from the cysteine to the phenylalanine. Only the CDR3 portion is preserved as DNA: 48 bases, with reading frame beginning at the first base. Looking up the germline V gene yields CDR1 SGHRS and CDR2 YFSETQ. Clipping removes 6 bases from V and 5 bases from J, with 13 as the unmatched junction base count. Instrument on record: Illumina HiSeq 2500. TCR beta libraries were prepared by quantitative 5'-RACE with molecular barcodes. Processing in the source paper ran as follows. To identify disease-linked TCR variants, a new computational method was used, one built on a probabilistic model of VDJ rearrangement. The public reads were reprocessed in TCRdb via fastp at Q25 and MiXCR, keeping in-frame beta chains. Every CDR3 protein is listed once, alongside the most common genes and DNA of its rows. TCRdb's processing, not the study's, gives the V and J calls here. The table for this sample lists about 240,000 distinct CDR3 sequences; less than 9.5% of them were counted only once. Of the sample, around 4.4% falls within the top ten clones.

This chain joins TRBV5-1 to TRBJ2-3; TRBD2 lines up with 9 middle nucleotides. This TCR derives from a female donor with ankylosing spondylitis or in good health (not recorded which). Sequencing input: blood, either unsorted or a sorted T cell fraction (not recorded which). CDR3 protein: CASTLILAGLGDTQYF. The DNA sequence follows: TGCGCCAGCACCCTAATCCTAGCGGGACTTGGAGATACGCAGTATTTT.